The entry that follows covers one T cell receptor (beta chain) sequence. This CDR3 spans 14 amino acids. The germline V gene encodes CDR1 LNHDA and CDR2 SQIVND (reference sequence). V lost 7 bases and J 6 bases, leaving 16 bases between the germline ends. Data came from immunoSEQ multiplex PCR; TCRdb stores just in-frame clones and leaves some out. Here the sample spans 150,000 to 200,000 clones, about 86% being singletons. These data are taken from a study of control samples from healthy donors and cancer patients. V usage is TRBV19 and J usage is TRBJ1-5, with D maybe TRBD1 (6 bases). What was sequenced was blood. This TCR was recovered from a woman in her 30s in good health. In DNA, the CDR3 is TGTGCCAGTACCGAGCTACAGGGAACTCAGCCCCAGCATTTT. It specifies CASTELQGTQPQHF.